Below, one TCR beta chain is given with its context. As yet, its antigen is unknown. Clones were sequenced by immunoSEQ multiplex PCR, and TCRdb holds only the in-frame ones, with some missing. The data hold tens of thousands of clones, with around 78% observed a single time. Time point of the sample: week 35, safety follow-up. All doses held 300 ug of mutant IDH1 20-mer peptide, with topical imiquimod. This sample was taken from a study of a mutant IDH1 vaccine in newly diagnosed glioma. Trimming removed 1 base from V and 5 bases from J, with 9 bases in between. This CDR3 is built from 14 residues. From germline, CDR1 is SGHTA and CDR2 FQGNSA.

This clonotype was sampled from a man between 40 and 49 years old with glioma. This chain uses TRBV7-2 with TRBJ2-1; perhaps TRBD2 as D (5 bases). The material was PBMCs, obtained from a glioma patient whose treatment included an IDH1 peptide vaccine. CDR3 region: CASSLVEVDNEQFF. CDR3 in DNA: TGTGCCAGCAGCTTAGTGGAGGTGGACAATGAGCAGTTCTTC.